This T cell receptor (beta chain) was retrieved from a study of blood T cell repertoires in COVID-19. Across the study: Specimens from acute and convalescent COVID-19 originated in the United States, Italy and Spain. Sample material is recorded as cDNA or gDNA derived from T cells, B-cell-depleted T cells, or PBMCs.

In its sample, this clone was seen a few times. The method was immunoSEQ multiplex PCR; TCRdb's version includes in-frame clones alone and lacks a portion of them. Here the sample spans about 230,000 clones, roughly 85% being singletons. CDR3 size: 14 residues. V was cut by 5 bases and J by 6 bases, with 13 bases left in between. Germline V gene data show CDR1 as LGHDT and CDR2 as YNNKEL (reference sequence). The sequencing input was peripheral blood. The sequence derives from a man in his forties or fifties with COVID-19, enrolled during active disease. J is TRBJ2-2 and V is TRBV3-1 (or the pseudogene TRBV3-2), with D tentatively TRBD2 (6 bases). In nucleotides, the CDR3 is TGTGCCAGCAGCGGGCGGGATTACGCCGGGGAGCTGTTTTTT. Translating gives CASSGRDYAGELFF.